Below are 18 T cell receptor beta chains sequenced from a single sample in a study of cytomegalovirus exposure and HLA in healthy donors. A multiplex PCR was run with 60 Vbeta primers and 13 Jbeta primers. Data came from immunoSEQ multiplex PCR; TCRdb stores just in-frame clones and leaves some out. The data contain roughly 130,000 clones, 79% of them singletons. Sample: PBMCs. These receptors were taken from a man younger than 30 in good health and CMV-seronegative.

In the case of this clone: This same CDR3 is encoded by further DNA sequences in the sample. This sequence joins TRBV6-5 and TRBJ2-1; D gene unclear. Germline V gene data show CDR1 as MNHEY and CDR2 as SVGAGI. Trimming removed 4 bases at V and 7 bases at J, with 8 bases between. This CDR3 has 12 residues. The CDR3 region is CASSSPGNEQFF. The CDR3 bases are TGTGCCAGCAGTTCACCCGGGAATGAGCAGTTCTTC.

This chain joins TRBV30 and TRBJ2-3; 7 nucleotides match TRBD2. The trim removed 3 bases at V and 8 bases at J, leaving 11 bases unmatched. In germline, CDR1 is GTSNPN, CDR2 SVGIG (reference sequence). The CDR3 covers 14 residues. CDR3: CAWRVGRGWGTQYF. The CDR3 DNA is TGTGCCTGGAGGGTAGGGAGGGGTTGGGGTACGCAGTATTTT.

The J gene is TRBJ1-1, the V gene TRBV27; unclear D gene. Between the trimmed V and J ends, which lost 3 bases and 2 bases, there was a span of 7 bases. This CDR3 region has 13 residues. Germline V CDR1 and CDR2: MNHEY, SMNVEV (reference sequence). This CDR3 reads CASSLEINTEAFF. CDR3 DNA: TGTGCCAGCAGTTTGGAGATTAACACTGAAGCTTTCTTT.

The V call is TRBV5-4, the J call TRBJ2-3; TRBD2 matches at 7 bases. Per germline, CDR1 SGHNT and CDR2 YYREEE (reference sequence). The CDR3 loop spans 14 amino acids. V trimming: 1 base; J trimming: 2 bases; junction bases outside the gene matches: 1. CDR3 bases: TGTGCCAGCAGCTTGCGGGACTACACAGATACGCAGTATTTT. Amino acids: CASSLRDYTDTQYF.

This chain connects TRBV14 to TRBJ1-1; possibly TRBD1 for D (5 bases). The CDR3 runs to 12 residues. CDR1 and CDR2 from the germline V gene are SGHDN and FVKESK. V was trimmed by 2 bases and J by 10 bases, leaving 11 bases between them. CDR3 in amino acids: CASSQLGVAAFF. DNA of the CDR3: TGTGCCAGCAGCCAATTAGGGGTCGCAGCTTTCTTT.

The CDR3 loop is CASSYSGGRVNTIYF. CDR3 DNA: TGTGCCAGCAGTTACTCGGGGGGGCGAGTAAACACCATATATTTT. The V gene is TRBV6-5, the J gene TRBJ1-3; D is perhaps TRBD1 (6 bases). V dropped 0 bases and J dropped 6 bases, with 12 bases sitting between them. The CDR3 has 15 amino acids. From germline, CDR1 is MNHEY and CDR2 SVGAGI.

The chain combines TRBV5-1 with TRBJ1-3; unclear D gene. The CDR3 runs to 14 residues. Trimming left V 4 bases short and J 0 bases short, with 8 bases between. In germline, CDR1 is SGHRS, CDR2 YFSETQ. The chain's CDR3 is CASSPGSSGNTIYF. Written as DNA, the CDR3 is TGCGCCAGCAGCCCGGGATCCTCTGGAAACACCATATATTTT.

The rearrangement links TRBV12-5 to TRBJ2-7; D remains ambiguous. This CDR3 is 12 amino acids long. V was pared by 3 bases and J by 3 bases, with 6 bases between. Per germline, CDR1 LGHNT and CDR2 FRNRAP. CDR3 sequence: CASGLGDYEQYF. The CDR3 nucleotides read TGTGCTAGTGGTTTAGGAGACTACGAGCAGTACTTC.

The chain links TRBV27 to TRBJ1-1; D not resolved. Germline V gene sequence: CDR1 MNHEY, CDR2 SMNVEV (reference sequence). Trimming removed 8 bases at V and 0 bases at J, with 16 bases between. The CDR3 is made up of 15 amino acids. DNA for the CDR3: TGTGCCAGCCAAGATGGGCAGACTATGAACACTGAAGCTTTCTTT. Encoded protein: CASQDGQTMNTEAFF.

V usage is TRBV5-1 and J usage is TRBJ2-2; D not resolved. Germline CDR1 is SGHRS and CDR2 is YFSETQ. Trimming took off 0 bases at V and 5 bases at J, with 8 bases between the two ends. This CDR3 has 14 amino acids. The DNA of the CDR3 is TGCGCCAGCAGCTTGGCCACCGGGACCGGGGAGCTGTTTTTT. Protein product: CASSLATGTGELFF.

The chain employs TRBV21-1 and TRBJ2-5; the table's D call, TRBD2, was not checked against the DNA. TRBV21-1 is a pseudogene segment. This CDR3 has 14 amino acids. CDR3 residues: CASSNGGRQETQYF. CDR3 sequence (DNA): TGTGCCAGCTCTAACGGGGGGAGGCAAGAGACCCAGTACTTC.

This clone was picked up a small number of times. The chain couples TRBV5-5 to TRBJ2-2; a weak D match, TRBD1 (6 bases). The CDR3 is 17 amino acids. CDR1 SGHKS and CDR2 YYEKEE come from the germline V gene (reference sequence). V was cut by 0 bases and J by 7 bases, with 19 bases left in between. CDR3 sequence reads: CASSLVSGARDGGELFF. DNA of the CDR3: TGTGCCAGCAGCTTGGTTTCAGGGGCTCGAGACGGCGGGGAGCTGTTTTTT.

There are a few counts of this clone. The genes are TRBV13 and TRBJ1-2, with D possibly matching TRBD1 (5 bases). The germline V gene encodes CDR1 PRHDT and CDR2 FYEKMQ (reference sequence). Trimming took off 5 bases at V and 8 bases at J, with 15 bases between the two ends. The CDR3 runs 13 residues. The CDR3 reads CASSPRGVWGYTF. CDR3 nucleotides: TGTGCCAGCAGCCCCCGGGGGGTCTGGGGCTACACCTTC.

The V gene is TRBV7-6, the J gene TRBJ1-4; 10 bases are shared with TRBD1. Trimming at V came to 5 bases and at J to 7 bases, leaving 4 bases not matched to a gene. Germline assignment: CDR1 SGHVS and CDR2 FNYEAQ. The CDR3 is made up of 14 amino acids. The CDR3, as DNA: TGTGCCAGCAGCCTGGACAGGGGGACTGAAAAACTGTTTTTT. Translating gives CASSLDRGTEKLFF.

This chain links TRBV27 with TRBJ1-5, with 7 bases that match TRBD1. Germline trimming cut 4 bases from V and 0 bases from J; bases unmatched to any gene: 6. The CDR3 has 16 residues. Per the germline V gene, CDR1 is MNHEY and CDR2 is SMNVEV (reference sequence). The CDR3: CASSSRQGHSNQPQHF. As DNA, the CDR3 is TGTGCCAGCAGTTCACGACAGGGCCATAGCAATCAGCCCCAGCATTTT.

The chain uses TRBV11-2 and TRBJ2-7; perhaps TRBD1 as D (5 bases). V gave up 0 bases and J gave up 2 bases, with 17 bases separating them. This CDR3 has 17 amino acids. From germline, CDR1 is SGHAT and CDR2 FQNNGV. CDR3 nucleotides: TGTGCCAGCAGCTTAGACCCTTCAAGACAGATTACCTACGAGCAGTACTTC. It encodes CASSLDPSRQITYEQYF.

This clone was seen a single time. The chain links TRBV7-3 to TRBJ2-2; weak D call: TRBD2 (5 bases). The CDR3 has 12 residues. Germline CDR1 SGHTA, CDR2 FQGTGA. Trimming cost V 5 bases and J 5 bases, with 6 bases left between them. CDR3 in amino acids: CASSRGTGELFF. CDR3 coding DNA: TGTGCCAGCAGCCGAGGGACCGGGGAGCTGTTTTTT.

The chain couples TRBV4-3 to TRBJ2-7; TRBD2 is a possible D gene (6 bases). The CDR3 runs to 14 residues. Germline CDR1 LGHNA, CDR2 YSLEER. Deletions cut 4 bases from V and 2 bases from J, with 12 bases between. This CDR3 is CASSPGTGTYEQYF. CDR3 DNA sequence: TGCGCCAGCAGCCCAGGGACTGGAACCTACGAGCAGTACTTC.